The present T cell receptor beta chain was sequenced within a study of blood T cell repertoires in COVID-19. Assay used: immunoSEQ multiplex PCR; TCRdb lists only in-frame clones, some missing. Among some 240,000 clones, roughly 84% were seen once, and the ten largest hold approximately 1.4%. Germline CDR1 is MDHEN and CDR2 is SYDVKM. Trimming cost V 6 bases and J 1 base, with 12 bases left between them. The CDR3 runs to 14 residues. Comments on this clone: Other DNA sequences within the sample encode an identical CDR3.

The specimen was peripheral blood. The sequence was obtained from a woman in her 40s who had recovered from COVID-19. J is TRBJ1-1 and V is TRBV28; possible D gene TRBD1, 6 bases. CDR3 bases: TGTGCCAGCAGCCTTCCACAGGGGAACACTGAAGCTTTCTTT. Translated, it gives CASSLPQGNTEAFF. Supplemented by reference TRBV28 and TRBJ1-1, the full variable domain reads DVKVTQSSRYLVKRTGEKVFLECVQDMDHENMFWYRQDPGLGLRLIYFSYDVKMKEKGDIPEGYSVSREKKERFSLILESASTNQTSMYLCASSLPQGNTEAFFGQGTRLTVV.